One sample yielded the 25 T cell receptor beta chains listed below, sequenced in a study of blood T cell repertoires in COVID-19. Assay: immunoSEQ multiplex PCR; the TCRdb copy retains only in-frame clones and omits some. The data hold more than 95,000 clones, with roughly 79% observed a single time. Sequenced sample: peripheral blood. The receptors were sampled from a man aged 70-80 years with active or convalescent COVID-19.

This clone came up a few times. The chain joins TRBV9 to TRBJ2-7, with 9 bases identical to TRBD1. CDR1 is SGDLS, CDR2 YYNGEE, per germline. The CDR3 runs to 13 residues. The J segment lost 5 bases and the V segment lost 3 bases, leaving 3 bases of the junction unmatched. The CDR3 DNA follows: TGTGCCAGCAGCGCCCGGACAGGGGACGAGCAGTACTTC. Its protein is CASSARTGDEQYF. The variable domain in full, with the rest retrieved from reference TRBV9 and TRBJ2-7, is DSGVTQTPKHLITATGQRVTLRCSPRSGDLSVYWYQQSLDQGLQFLIQYYNGEERAKGNILERFSAQQFPDLHSELNLSSLELGDSALYFCASSARTGDEQYFGPGTRLTVT.

The chain is built from TRBV7-2 and TRBJ1-3, with D possibly matching TRBD1 (5 bases). Per the germline V gene, CDR1 is SGHTA and CDR2 is FQGNSA. The CDR3 is 16 amino acids. V was pared by 5 bases and J by 0 bases, with 14 bases between. Here the CDR3 DNA reads TGTGCCAGCAGCCCCTCTGGGGCTTACTCTGGAAACACCATATATTTT. Translated, it gives CASSPSGAYSGNTIYF.

The CDR3 here is CASSLVSDTEAFF. The CDR3 nucleotides read TGCGCCAGCAGCTTGGTTTCAGACACTGAAGCTTTCTTT. The chain links TRBV5-1 to TRBJ1-1; D is unclear. Looked up from germline, CDR1 is SGHRS and CDR2 is YFSETQ. The CDR3 runs to 13 residues. The V end lost 0 bases, the J end lost 3 bases, and 6 bases lay between the germline ends.

This rearrangement joins TRBV7-8 to TRBJ1-1; no reliable D call. The V gene lost 1 base and the J gene lost 6 bases, with 9 bases spanning the gap. Germline assignment: CDR1 SGHVS and CDR2 FQNEAQ. CDR3 length: 13 amino acids. The CDR3 sequence is CASSLGGGAEAFF. For the CDR3, the DNA is TGTGCCAGCAGCTTAGGTGGAGGCGCTGAAGCTTTCTTT. The full variable domain, rest sourced from reference TRBV7-8 and TRBJ1-1, is GAGVSQSPRYKVAKRGQDVALRCDPISGHVSLFWYQQALGQGPEFLTYFQNEAQLDKSGLPSDRFFAERPEGSVSTLKIQRTQQEDSAVYLCASSLGGGAEAFFGQGTRLTVV.

V gene TRBV3-1 (or the pseudogene TRBV3-2) combines with J gene TRBJ1-3, with D unclear. V was shortened by 0 bases and J by 0 bases, with 9 bases between the two germline ends. Germline CDR1 LGHDT, CDR2 YNNKEL (reference sequence). The CDR3 sequence is 16 residues long. CDR3 DNA: TGTGCCAGCAGCCAAGACAGACGGAGCTCTGGAAACACCATATATTTT. Its protein product is CASSQDRRSSGNTIYF.

The chain uses TRBV3-1 (or the pseudogene TRBV3-2) and TRBJ1-2, with 9 bases lining up with TRBD1. The germline CDR1 and CDR2 sequences are LGHDT and YNNKEL (reference sequence). The CDR3 consists of 14 residues. V shed 2 bases and J 6 bases; nucleotides not matched to a gene: 4. CDR3 region: CASSQYGTGHGYTF. The CDR3 bases are TGTGCCAGCAGCCAATACGGGACAGGGCATGGCTACACCTTC.

This clone was found once. The J gene is TRBJ1-2, the V gene TRBV25-1; D is unresolved. Germline assignment: CDR1 MGHDK and CDR2 SYGVNS. Trimming cost V 3 bases and J 4 bases, with 15 bases left between them. The CDR3 has 15 amino acids. The CDR3 loop reads CASSDEVAPGYGYTF. In DNA, the CDR3 is TGTGCCAGCAGTGACGAGGTAGCCCCGGGCTATGGCTACACCTTC.

The chain links TRBV27 to TRBJ2-6, with TRBD1 matching 9 bases. CDR1 is MNHEY and CDR2 is SMNVEV in the germline V gene (reference sequence). The CDR3 loop spans 19 amino acids. J lost 0 bases, V lost 7 bases, and 13 bases had no gene match. CDR3 sequence: CASKRSGTGRASGANVLTF. The CDR3 coding sequence is TGTGCCAGCAAAAGATCCGGGACAGGGCGAGCCTCTGGGGCCAACGTCCTGACTTTC.

This chain connects TRBV6-2 or TRBV6-3 to TRBJ2-1; 8 positions agree with TRBD2. Germline CDR1 MNHEY, CDR2 SVGEGT. CDR3 length: 13 residues. After removal of 6 bases from V and 9 bases from J, the junction contained 7 bases not matched to a gene. The CDR3 nucleotides are TGTGCCAGCAGCCTCGGACTAGCCAGTGAGCAGTTCTTC. It specifies CASSLGLASEQFF.

The DNA for the CDR3 is TGTGCCATCAGTGAAAAGGGGGGGGATAGCAATCAGCCCCAGCATTTT. It yields the protein CAISEKGGDSNQPQHF. J is TRBJ1-5 and V is TRBV10-3, with D perhaps matching TRBD1 (6 bases). The CDR3 spans 16 residues. V was pared by 3 bases and J by 0 bases, with 12 bases between. CDR1 ENHRY and CDR2 SYGVKD come from the germline V gene.

This clone was picked up one time. This chain links TRBV29-1 with TRBJ1-1; TRBD1 aligns across 8 bases. This CDR3 is 11 amino acids long. V shed 7 bases, J shed 5 bases, and the junction held 3 bases outside the gene matches. CDR1 and CDR2 from the germline V gene are SQVTM and ANQGSEA. The CDR3, as DNA: TGCAGCGGAGACAGGGGTACTGAAGCTTTCTTT. It yields the protein CSGDRGTEAFF. Full variable domain (rest looked up from reference TRBV29-1 and TRBJ1-1): SAVISQKPSRDICQRGTSLTIQCQVDSQVTMMFWYRQQPGQSLTLIATANQGSEATYESGFVIDKFPISRPNLTFSTLTVSNMSPEDSSIYLCSGDRGTEAFFGQGTRLTVV.

This clone was seen a handful of times. This chain joins TRBV6-5 and TRBJ2-3; D might be TRBD1 (5 bases). Germline loops: CDR1 MNHEY, CDR2 SVGAGI. This CDR3 has 15 amino acids. The germline V and J ends were trimmed by 0 bases and 4 bases, with 11 bases remaining between them. The CDR3 region has the DNA TGTGCCAGCAGTTACTCGTTTAGCAGGGCAGATACGCAGTATTTT. Its translation: CASSYSFSRADTQYF.

This clone was observed many times. This chain uses TRBV7-9 with TRBJ1-2; 8 bases are a match to TRBD1. The CDR3 covers 18 residues. J was trimmed by 3 bases and V by 5 bases; bases with no gene match: 17. The germline V gene encodes CDR1 SEHNR and CDR2 FQNEAQ (reference sequence). The CDR3 spells CASSLFPLPNRGYYGYTF. The CDR3 DNA reads as TGTGCCAGCAGCCTTTTCCCTCTGCCGAACAGGGGGTACTATGGCTACACCTTC. The whole variable domain, remainder taken from reference TRBV7-9 and TRBJ1-2, is DTGVSQNPRHKITKRGQNVTFRCDPISEHNRLYWYRQTLGQGPEFLTYFQNEAQLEKSRLLSDRFSAERPKGSFSTLEIQRTEQGDSAMYLCASSLFPLPNRGYYGYTFGSGTRLTVV.

The V and J genes are TRBV2 and TRBJ2-7, with 14 positions matching TRBD2. The CDR3 has 16 residues. V was clipped by 2 bases and J by 2 bases; unmatched bases: 2. Germline V gene lookup returns CDR1 SNHLY and CDR2 FYNNEI. The CDR3 spells CASSEQGLAGAYEQYF. CDR3 DNA sequence: TGTGCCAGCAGTGAACAGGGACTAGCGGGAGCCTACGAGCAGTACTTC. The entire variable domain, with the rest obtained from reference TRBV2 and TRBJ2-7, is as follows: EPEVTQTPSHQVTQMGQEVILRCVPISNHLYFYWYRQILGQKVEFLVSFYNNEISEKSEIFDDQFSVERPDGSNFTLKIRSTKLEDSAMYFCASSEQGLAGAYEQYFGPGTRLTVT.

The chain has TRBV6-5 and TRBJ1-5; 9 bases agree with TRBD1. The CDR3 contains 14 residues. After removal of 8 bases from V and 2 bases from J, the junction contained 4 bases not matched to a gene. Germline CDR1 is MNHEY and CDR2 is SVGAGI. The CDR3 sequence: CASGTGLGNQPQHF. In nucleotides, the CDR3 is TGTGCCAGCGGGACAGGGCTTGGCAATCAGCCCCAGCATTTT.

This sequence joins TRBV5-4 and TRBJ2-2; 12 bases are shared with TRBD1. This CDR3 has 16 amino acids. V dropped 0 bases and J dropped 7; count of bases not matched to a gene: 4. CDR1 and CDR2 (germline): SGHNT, YYREEE (reference sequence). CDR3 protein: CASSLAGTGGHGELFF. The CDR3 DNA sequence: TGTGCCAGCAGCTTGGCCGGGACAGGGGGCCACGGGGAGCTGTTTTTT.

V usage is TRBV7-2 and J usage is TRBJ2-1; TRBD2 matches 12 bases. Germline trimming cut 6 bases from V and 8 bases from J; bases unmatched to any gene: 8. CDR3 length: 15 amino acids. The germline V gene encodes CDR1 SGHTA and CDR2 FQGNSA. The CDR3 coding sequence is TGTGCCAGCAGACGGACTAGCGGGATAATCCATGAGCAGTTCTTC. Protein: CASRRTSGIIHEQFF.

The V and J genes are TRBV4-1 and TRBJ1-4; 9 bases are a match to TRBD1. Germline CDR1 is MGHRA and CDR2 is YSYEKL. V was clipped by 1 base and J by 8 bases; unmatched bases: 2. This CDR3 is built from 14 residues. The CDR3 DNA follows: TGCGCCAGCAGCCAAGGACAGGGGGGCGAAAAACTGTTTTTT. Its translation is CASSQGQGGEKLFF.

The V gene is TRBV28, the J gene TRBJ2-1; 7 bases agree with TRBD1. The CDR3 totals 14 residues. Trimming removed 6 bases from V and 4 bases from J; junction bases left unmatched: 6. Germline V lookup: CDR1 MDHEN, CDR2 SYDVKM. CDR3 amino acids: CASRTTGFYNEQFF. In DNA, the CDR3 is TGTGCCAGCAGGACGACAGGGTTTTACAATGAGCAGTTCTTC.

V is TRBV30 and J is TRBJ1-3, with 10 bases aligning to TRBD1. Losses at the gene ends were 3 bases for V and 4 bases for J; bases not matched to a gene: 6. This CDR3 has 15 amino acids. Germline V gene data show CDR1 as GTSNPN and CDR2 as SVGIG (reference sequence). CDR3: CAWSLRTGGGNTIYF. CDR3 DNA sequence: TGTGCCTGGAGCCTCAGGACAGGGGGAGGAAACACCATATATTTT.

This clone was detected only once. The genes are TRBV28 and TRBJ2-3, with D possibly being TRBD2 (6 bases). CDR1 and CDR2 (germline): MDHEN, SYDVKM. Trimming stripped 1 base from V and 8 bases from J, with 16 bases between. CDR3 size: 15 residues. For the CDR3, the DNA is TGTGCCAGCAGTTTATCTCGCGGGCGGGGTGGTACGCAGTATTTT. This sequence encodes CASSLSRGRGGTQYF.

Points on this clone: It is unclear where the CDR3 begins or ends on the DNA, so no DNA is shown, and the CDR3 is as TCRdb lists it. CDR3 residues: CASSHSWGQGAIYF. V and J are TRBV4-1 and TRBJ2-7; the table gives TRBD1 as D, unverified against the DNA. Ends included, the CDR3 has 14 residues. The germline gives CDR1 MGHRA, CDR2 YSYEKL.

The chain couples TRBV19 to TRBJ2-2, with 9 bases identical to TRBD2. This CDR3 has 16 residues. Looked up from germline, CDR1 is LNHDA and CDR2 is SQIVND (reference sequence). The trim removed 1 base at V and 6 bases at J, leaving 6 bases unmatched. CDR3 sequence: CASSIVLAGGPGELFF. The CDR3 region has the DNA TGTGCCAGTAGTATAGTATTGGCGGGGGGGCCCGGGGAGCTGTTTTTT.

V gene TRBV4-2 combines with J gene TRBJ1-2; the D gene is possibly TRBD1 (6 bases). The CDR3 consists of 15 residues. CDR1 LGHNA and CDR2 YNFKEQ come from the germline V gene. V was cut by 2 bases and J by 7 bases, with 17 bases left in between. CDR3 sequence (DNA): TGTGCCAGCAGCCAACCCGGACAGCCCCGGGGTGGCTACACCTTC. This codes for CASSQPGQPRGGYTF.

The rearrangement links TRBV29-1 to TRBJ2-1; D uncertain. The CDR3 spans 12 residues. Per germline, CDR1 SQVTM and CDR2 ANQGSEA. V was cut by 1 base and J by 6 bases, with 7 bases left in between. CDR3 sequence: CSVEVSGNEQFF. In DNA, the CDR3 is TGCAGCGTTGAAGTTTCGGGCAATGAGCAGTTCTTC.